Only one count was recorded for the clone carrying this T cell receptor beta chain. This sample stems from a study of sequential checkpoint blockade in melanoma. The CDR3 totals 18 residues. V trimming: 4 bases; J trimming: 0 bases; junction bases outside the gene matches: 5. Germline V gene lookup returns CDR1 MNHEY and CDR2 SMNVEV (reference sequence). Treatment denoted: randomized to nivolumab then ipilimumab (arm A) or the reverse (arm B). The protocol was immunoSEQ multiplex PCR, while the TCRdb copy is restricted to in-frame clones and leaves out a portion. The table has some 6,000 clones, 87% seen once.

The starting material was CD8+ T cells sorted from blood (inferred from file names), obtained from a patient given nivolumab and ipilimumab in sequence. The receptor was isolated from a human donor with melanoma. The V gene is TRBV27, the J gene TRBJ2-6; 11 bases map to TRBD2. The CDR3 sequence: CASSSPGLADSGANVLTF. CDR3 sequence (DNA): TGTGCCAGCAGTTCGCCGGGACTAGCGGACTCTGGGGCCAACGTCCTGACTTTC. Looking up the rest from reference TRBV27 and TRBJ2-6 gives the full variable domain: EAQVTQNPRYLITVTGKKLTVTCSQNMNHEYMSWYRQDPGLGLRQIYYSMNVEVTDKGDVPEGYKVSRKEKRNFPLILESPSPNQTSLYFCASSSPGLADSGANVLTFGAGSRLTVL.